This passage covers 19 T cell receptor beta chains from one sample sequenced in a study of T-cell memory formation after mild COVID-19. TCRdb re-called the 5' RACE reads with MiXCR, one entry per CDR3 protein. This sample has more than 250,000 distinct CDR3 sequences, with under 20% found just once. The sequenced sample consisted of PBMCs or a T cell subset sorted from them (not recorded which). These receptors originate from a man aged 18 to 29 who had mild COVID-19 (a few samples of this study predate the infection). Cell type and time point are not known.

This clonotype was detected only a few times. This chain uses TRBV7-2 with TRBJ1-5; D might be TRBD1 (6 bases). The CDR3 runs 13 residues. The V gene lost 5 bases and the J gene lost 7 bases, with 12 bases spanning the gap. Germline V gives CDR1 SGHTA, CDR2 FQGNSA. Here the CDR3 DNA reads TGTGCCAGCAGCCCGCAACAGGGCCAGCCCCAGCATTTT. Translation gives CASSPQQGQPQHF.

The chain recombines TRBV10-3 with TRBJ2-7; 10 nucleotides match TRBD2. Germline assignment: CDR1 ENHRY and CDR2 SYGVKD. The CDR3 spans 16 residues. Losses at the gene ends were 4 bases for V and 7 bases for J; bases not matched to a gene: 13. CDR3: CAISGSGLAVREEQYF. CDR3 nucleotide sequence: TGTGCCATCAGTGGATCAGGACTAGCGGTGAGAGAAGAGCAGTACTTC.

The V and J genes are TRBV12-3 or TRBV12-4 and TRBJ1-1, with 7 bases matching TRBD1. The CDR3 consists of 14 residues. The trim removed 5 bases at V and 0 bases at J, leaving 3 bases unmatched. The CDR3 sequence is CASSTRGLNTEAFF. Written as DNA, the CDR3 is TGTGCCAGCAGTACCAGGGGGTTGAACACTGAAGCTTTCTTT.

This clonotype was recorded many times. The chain carries TRBV4-3 and TRBJ2-7, with 7 bases matching TRBD2. CDR1 and CDR2 from the germline V gene are LGHNA and YSLEER. CDR3 size: 18 residues. Trimming removed 0 bases from V and 2 bases from J; junction bases left unmatched: 13. The CDR3 DNA sequence: TGCGCCAGCAGCCAAGAGGGAGGGTCGGCATCGAGCCCCTACGAGCAGTACTTC. Residues: CASSQEGGSASSPYEQYF.

The CDR3 nucleotides read TGTGCCAGCAGTTACTGGGACAGGGGTTACTATGGCTACACCTTC. It translates to CASSYWDRGYYGYTF. The V and J genes are TRBV6-5 and TRBJ1-2; 10 bases map to TRBD1. The CDR3 covers 15 residues. With V trimmed by 1 base and J by 3 bases, 2 bases remained unmatched. The germline gives CDR1 MNHEY, CDR2 SVGAGI.

The chain uses TRBV18 and TRBJ2-3, with 8 bases matching TRBD2. CDR3 length: 15 residues. Unmatched junction bases numbered 3, after V lost 3 bases and J lost 1 base. Per the germline V gene, CDR1 is KGHSH and CDR2 is LQKENI. CDR3 sequence reads: CASSPEAGGTDTQYF. In nucleotides, the CDR3 is TGTGCCAGCTCACCGGAAGCGGGGGGCACAGATACGCAGTATTTT.

The V gene is TRBV9, the J gene TRBJ2-2, with D perhaps given as TRBD1 or TRBD2 (6 bases each). The CDR3 extends over 17 amino acids. Trimming took 4 bases from V and 3 from J, leaving 19 bases between them. Germline V gene data show CDR1 as SGDLS and CDR2 as YYNGEE. Written as DNA, the CDR3 is TGTGCCAGCAGCTTAAAGAAAAGGGGGGTAGACACCGGGGAGCTGTTTTTT. Protein: CASSLKKRGVDTGELFF.

This clonotype occurred a few times. The chain recombines TRBV9 with TRBJ1-2; TRBD1 is a possible D gene (5 bases). Deletions cut 5 bases from V and 7 bases from J, with 15 bases between. The CDR3 runs 13 residues. Germline V gives CDR1 SGDLS, CDR2 YYNGEE. The CDR3 sequence: CASSAGTVSGYTF. The CDR3 DNA reads as TGTGCCAGCAGTGCCGGGACGGTGTCTGGCTACACCTTC.

This clonotype has just one count. The chain carries TRBV5-1 and TRBJ1-4; 10 bases align to TRBD1. J was trimmed by 7 bases and V by 4 bases; bases with no gene match: 7. Germline V gene sequence: CDR1 SGHRS, CDR2 YFSETQ. This CDR3 region has 15 residues. The CDR3 loop is CASSAAGDRGEKLFF. Written as DNA, the CDR3 is TGCGCCAGCAGCGCGGCAGGGGACAGGGGTGAAAAACTGTTTTTT.

A few counts support this clonotype. V and J are TRBV7-9 and TRBJ1-6, with 11 nucleotides matching TRBD1. Germline loops: CDR1 SEHNR, CDR2 FQNEAQ (reference sequence). V shed 5 bases and J 11 bases; nucleotides not matched to a gene: 23. The CDR3 totals 20 residues. The CDR3 coding sequence is TGTGCCAGCAGCCCGAACCCGGCCGGACAGGGGGCTCCCCTATGGCCACCCCTCCACTTT. Protein sequence: CASSPNPAGQGAPLWPPLHF.

This clonotype was detected a few times. The chain uses TRBV2 and TRBJ2-2; tentatively, D is TRBD2 (5 bases). The CDR3 spans 13 residues. Germline V CDR1 and CDR2: SNHLY, FYNNEI. The V end was cut by 8 bases, the J end by 2 bases, with 9 bases between. CDR3 in DNA: TGTGCCAGCCTTAGACTAAACACCGGGGAGCTGTTTTTT. It is translated as CASLRLNTGELFF.

This clonotype showed up just a few times. The CDR3 protein is CSARNGGSYGYTF. The CDR3 DNA is TGCAGTGCTAGAAACGGGGGGAGCTATGGCTACACCTTC. The chain is built from TRBV20-1 and TRBJ1-2; possible D gene TRBD1, 5 bases. Germline V gene data show CDR1 as DFQATT and CDR2 as SNEGSKA (reference sequence). V was pared by 2 bases and J by 4 bases, with 11 bases between. The CDR3 extends over 13 amino acids.

This clonotype showed up just a few times. This rearrangement joins TRBV6-6 to TRBJ1-2; possible D gene TRBD1, 6 bases. With 6 bases removed from V and 2 bases from J, the gap between germline ends came to 10 bases. This CDR3 is built from 13 residues. In germline, CDR1 is MNHNY, CDR2 SVGAGI (reference sequence). The CDR3 nucleotides read TGTGCCAGCAGAGGCAGGGGAAACTATGGCTACACCTTC. It encodes CASRGRGNYGYTF.

This clonotype came up a few times. V gene TRBV10-3 combines with J gene TRBJ2-6, with 12 bases matching TRBD1. Germline values: CDR1 ENHRY, CDR2 SYGVKD. The junction had 3 bases not matched to a gene; V was cut back by 6 bases and J by 3 bases. The CDR3 length is 16 residues. CDR3 amino acids: CAIRGTGGFGANVLTF. The CDR3 nucleotides are TGTGCCATCAGGGGGACAGGGGGCTTTGGGGCCAACGTCCTGACTTTC.

The chain carries TRBV6-2 or TRBV6-3 and TRBJ2-7, with D perhaps matching TRBD1 or TRBD2 (5 bases each). Germline CDR1 MNHEY, CDR2 SVGEGT. Trimming stripped 6 bases from V and 2 bases from J, with 17 bases between. The CDR3 is 15 amino acids. The CDR3 region is CASRPHRDRAYEQYV. The CDR3 region has the DNA TGTGCCAGCAGACCCCACCGGGACCGAGCCTACGAGCAGTACGTC.

The V and J genes are TRBV6-1 and TRBJ1-2; D unresolved. Germline V gene sequence: CDR1 MNHNS, CDR2 SASEGT. Trimming took off 6 bases at V and 4 bases at J, with 15 bases between the two ends. This CDR3 is built from 14 residues. CDR3 protein: CASSELRQTYGYTF. Here the CDR3 DNA reads TGTGCCAGCAGCGAACTCAGGCAGACCTATGGCTACACCTTC.

The chain carries TRBV19 and TRBJ2-2, with unresolved D. The CDR3 totals 17 residues. V lost 6 bases and J lost 7, with 24 bases in between. Germline V gives CDR1 LNHDA, CDR2 SQIVND (reference sequence). The CDR3 coding sequence is TGTGCCAGTAGCCCTAGGATCCTCCGTACACCGTACGGGGAGCTGTTTTTT. Translated, it gives CASSPRILRTPYGELFF.

This chain connects TRBV7-4 to TRBJ1-5, with 9 bases aligning to TRBD1. The CDR3 spans 16 residues. After removal of 2 bases from V and 6 bases from J, the junction contained 8 bases not matched to a gene. CDR1 and CDR2 from the germline V gene are SGHVT and SQSDAQ. The CDR3 region is CASSLWDRAGGQPQHF. The CDR3 DNA reads TGTGCCAGCAGCTTATGGGACAGGGCAGGTGGTCAGCCCCAGCATTTT. Full variable domain (outside the CDR3, taken from reference TRBV7-4 and TRBJ1-5): GAGVSQSPRYKVAKRGRDVALRCDSISGHVTLYWYRQTLGQGSEVLTYSQSDAQRDKSGRPSGRFSAERPERSVSTLKIQRTEQGDSAVYLCASSLWDRAGGQPQHFGDGTRLSIL.

This clonotype was picked up a small number of times. The chain uses TRBV4-1 and TRBJ1-1; no reliable D call. The CDR3 spans 13 residues. Trimming stripped 0 bases from V and 5 bases from J, with 7 bases between. Germline CDR1 and CDR2: MGHRA and YSYEKL. CDR3: CASSQDVWTEAFF. The CDR3 coding sequence is TGCGCCAGCAGCCAAGATGTTTGGACTGAAGCTTTCTTT.